These 32 T cell receptor beta chains were all obtained from the same sample, sequenced in a study of blood T cell repertoires in COVID-19. Generated by immunoSEQ multiplex PCR, the TCRdb table keeps only in-frame clones and is missing some. The sample holds around 100,000 clones; approximately 80% are singletons and the top ten take approximately 31%. The sample comprised peripheral blood. These receptors all come from a man in his 70s with active or convalescent COVID-19.

This clone was observed once. V usage is TRBV30 and J usage is TRBJ1-3; no definite D call. This CDR3 contains 14 residues. Germline lookup yields CDR1 GTSNPN and CDR2 SVGIG (reference sequence). Trimming shortened V by 3 bases and J by 4 bases, and 13 bases separated the two germline ends. The CDR3 reads CAWRAVGRGNTIYF. The CDR3 region has the DNA TGTGCCTGGAGAGCTGTTGGCAGGGGAAACACCATATATTTT.

Only a few counts were recorded for this clone. The chain joins TRBV5-5 to TRBJ2-7; the match to TRBD1 covers 11 bases. The CDR3 is 14 amino acids. Trimming removed 4 bases from V and 12 bases from J; junction bases left unmatched: 12. Germline loops: CDR1 SGHKS, CDR2 YYEKEE (reference sequence). This CDR3 is CASSLGQGGTSRYF. DNA of the CDR3: TGTGCCAGCAGCCTGGGACAGGGGGGAACCAGTCGGTACTTC.

J is TRBJ2-7 and V is TRBV6-5; 9 bases map to TRBD1. Unmatched junction bases numbered 3, after V lost 2 bases and J lost 4 bases. The CDR3 extends over 14 amino acids. CDR1 and CDR2 (germline): MNHEY, SVGAGI. The CDR3 region has the DNA TGTGCCAGCAGTTACGGGGGACAGGGTTACGAGCAGTACTTC. Protein sequence: CASSYGGQGYEQYF.

At least ten counts were recorded for this clone. The chain links TRBV7-9 to TRBJ1-2, with D possibly being TRBD1 (5 bases). Per the germline V gene, CDR1 is SEHNR and CDR2 is FQNEAQ (reference sequence). This CDR3 is built from 13 residues. V lost 1 base and J lost 8, with 11 bases in between. CDR3 nucleotide sequence: TGTGCCAGCAGCTTAGTGGGGGGTACGGGCTACACCTTC. Protein sequence: CASSLVGGTGYTF.

The gene calls are TRBV18 and TRBJ2-5; 7 bases align to TRBD1. The V segment lost 1 base and the J segment 5 bases; nucleotides outside the gene matches: 4. Germline V CDR1 and CDR2: KGHSH, LQKENI. The CDR3 has 14 residues. CDR3: CASSPLKDRETQYF. In DNA, the CDR3 is TGTGCCAGCTCACCACTCAAGGACAGGGAGACCCAGTACTTC.

This clone was seen a handful of times. The rearrangement joins TRBV4-1 to TRBJ2-5, with TRBD1 identical over 9 bases. This CDR3 has 16 residues. CDR1 is MGHRA, CDR2 YSYEKL, per germline. Trimming removed 4 bases from V and 1 base from J; junction bases left unmatched: 7. The CDR3 loop is CASSPRTGGPQETQYF. CDR3 bases: TGCGCCAGCAGCCCTCGTACAGGGGGCCCCCAAGAGACCCAGTACTTC.

This chain joins TRBV7-6 and TRBJ1-1, with 8 bases matching TRBD1. The trim removed 4 bases at V and 6 bases at J, leaving 7 bases unmatched. The CDR3 extends over 14 amino acids. Germline CDR1 and CDR2: SGHVS and FNYEAQ. The CDR3 is CASSSGQGSSEAFF. CDR3 in DNA: TGTGCCAGCAGCTCCGGACAGGGTTCGTCTGAAGCTTTCTTT.

The chain joins TRBV5-1 to TRBJ2-7, with TRBD1 matching over 9 bases. The junction had 11 bases not matched to a gene; V was cut back by 4 bases and J by 0 bases. Germline CDR1 is SGHRS and CDR2 is YFSETQ. CDR3 length: 17 residues. The CDR3 sequence: CASSLPQGTGSSYEQYF. The CDR3 DNA reads TGCGCCAGCAGCCTCCCTCAGGGGACAGGGAGCTCCTACGAGCAGTACTTC. The whole variable domain, remainder taken from reference TRBV5-1 and TRBJ2-7, is KAGVTQTPRYLIKTRGQQVTLSCSPISGHRSVSWYQQTPGQGLQFLFEYFSETQRNKGNFPGRFSGRQFSNSRSEMNVSTLELGDSALYLCASSLPQGTGSSYEQYFGPGTRLTVT.

This chain uses TRBV5-1 with TRBJ1-2, with 8 bases fitting TRBD1. Trimming cost V 1 base and J 2 bases; bases outside gene matches: 7. In germline, CDR1 is SGHRS, CDR2 YFSETQ. There are 16 residues in the CDR3. The CDR3 reads CASSLSTGAQNYGYTF. As DNA, the CDR3 is TGCGCCAGCAGCTTGTCGACAGGGGCACAAAACTATGGCTACACCTTC.

The gene calls are TRBV20-1 and TRBJ2-7; TRBD2 aligns across 10 bases. V shed 3 bases, J shed 2 bases, and the junction held 13 bases outside the gene matches. Per germline, CDR1 DFQATT and CDR2 SNEGSKA (reference sequence). The CDR3 extends over 17 amino acids. The CDR3, as DNA: TGCAGTGCTAGTGGTCTAGCGGGGGCTTCCATCCCCTACGAGCAGTACTTC. Translating gives CSASGLAGASIPYEQYF.

The chain couples TRBV19 to TRBJ2-3, with D perhaps matching TRBD1 (5 bases). Looked up from germline, CDR1 is LNHDA and CDR2 is SQIVND (reference sequence). Trimming shortened V by 3 bases and J by 4 bases, and 14 bases separated the two germline ends. This CDR3 is 15 amino acids long. The CDR3 coding sequence is TGTGCCAGTAGTATTAGGCAGGGTAGGTCAGATACGCAGTATTTT. Encoded protein: CASSIRQGRSDTQYF.

This clone came up once. The rearrangement joins TRBV10-3 to TRBJ1-3, with D uncertain. Trimming pared 0 bases from V and 3 bases from J, leaving 9 bases between. The CDR3 runs 15 residues. Germline CDR1 is ENHRY and CDR2 is SYGVKD. CDR3 nucleotides: TGTGCCATCAGTGAGTCCATTTCGAGTGGAAACACCATATATTTT. Translation gives CAISESISSGNTIYF.

This clone occurred a few times. The chain uses TRBV11-2 and TRBJ1-1; 11 positions match TRBD1. V gave up 5 bases and J gave up 9 bases; unmatched junction bases: 8. The CDR3 loop spans 14 amino acids. Germline CDR1 is SGHAT and CDR2 is FQNNGV. The CDR3 coding sequence is TGTGCCAGCAGCCCCCCCGGACAGGGGGCCCAAGCTTTCTTT. Translation: CASSPPGQGAQAFF.

The chain has TRBV18 and TRBJ1-4, with no clear D. Trimming left V 1 base short and J 2 bases short, with 11 bases between. The germline gives CDR1 KGHSH, CDR2 LQKENI. The CDR3 spans 16 residues. The CDR3 loop reads CASSPRPLRTNEKLFF. In DNA form, the CDR3 reads TGTGCCAGCTCACCACGGCCCTTACGCACTAATGAAAAACTGTTTTTT.

The chain links TRBV4-2 to TRBJ1-3; D gene ambiguous. Trimming pared 4 bases from V and 0 bases from J, leaving 7 bases between. The CDR3 is 14 residues long. The germline gives CDR1 LGHNA, CDR2 YNFKEQ. The CDR3 loop is CASSLGSSGNTIYF. CDR3 nucleotide sequence: TGTGCCAGCAGCCTAGGGAGCTCTGGAAACACCATATATTTT.

The V and J genes are TRBV18 and TRBJ1-5; D unclear. Germline V gene lookup returns CDR1 KGHSH and CDR2 LQKENI. The V end was cut by 6 bases, the J end by 4 bases, with 10 bases between. CDR3 length: 13 residues. CDR3 DNA sequence: TGTGCCAGCTCCCCCGGGGTAAATCAGCCCCAGCATTTT. Translating gives CASSPGVNQPQHF.

V gene TRBV4-2 combines with J gene TRBJ2-2; the match to TRBD2 covers 9 bases. The J segment lost 2 bases and the V segment lost 0 bases, leaving 1 base of the junction unmatched. Per germline, CDR1 LGHNA and CDR2 YNFKEQ. This CDR3 has 16 residues. The CDR3 sequence: CASSQDGTSNTGELFF. The CDR3 region has the DNA TGTGCCAGCAGCCAAGATGGGACTAGCAACACCGGGGAGCTGTTTTTT.

This clone was seen more than once but under ten times. The chain carries TRBV7-2 and TRBJ1-5; 8 nucleotides line up with TRBD1. V gave up 4 bases and J gave up 8 bases; unmatched junction bases: 7. The germline CDR1 and CDR2 sequences are SGHTA and FQGNSA. This CDR3 has 14 amino acids. The CDR3 loop is CASSSMTGAEPQHF. The CDR3 DNA follows: TGTGCCAGCAGCTCAATGACAGGGGCGGAGCCCCAGCATTTT. The full variable domain, completed using reference TRBV7-2 and TRBJ1-5, is GAGVSQSPSNKVTEKGKDVELRCDPISGHTALYWYRQSLGQGLEFLIYFQGNSAPDKSGLPSDRFSAERTGGSVSTLTIQRTQQEDSAVYLCASSSMTGAEPQHFGDGTRLSIL.

The chain links TRBV14 to TRBJ2-4; 9 positions match TRBD1. Germline values: CDR1 SGHDN, CDR2 FVKESK. The CDR3 has 16 residues. J gave up 1 base and V 3 bases, and 4 bases lay outside the gene matches. This chain's CDR3 is CASSQGQGLAKNIQYF. The CDR3 DNA sequence: TGTGCCAGCAGCCAGGGACAGGGTTTGGCCAAAAACATTCAGTACTTC.

CDR3 nucleotide sequence: TGCAGCGTCGAGACAGGGAACACCGGGGAGCTGTTTTTT. It codes for CSVETGNTGELFF. The chain uses TRBV29-1 and TRBJ2-2, with D maybe TRBD1 (6 bases). Germline CDR1 SQVTM, CDR2 ANQGSEA. The CDR3 covers 13 residues. V was cut by 6 bases and J by 1 base, with 9 bases left in between.

The chain employs TRBV6-5 and TRBJ2-3; TRBD2 matches at 8 bases. The CDR3 is 15 amino acids. After removal of 7 bases from V and 5 bases from J, the junction contained 11 bases not matched to a gene. The germline gives CDR1 MNHEY, CDR2 SVGAGI. This CDR3 reads CASTTPIAGQDTQYF. The CDR3 DNA reads TGTGCCAGCACCACCCCTATAGCGGGACAAGATACGCAGTATTTT.

CDR3 DNA sequence: TGTGCCAGCAGTTACAGGACAGGGTTTGGCGAGCAGTACTTC. This sequence encodes CASSYRTGFGEQYF. V gene TRBV6-5 combines with J gene TRBJ2-7; 8 nucleotides line up with TRBD1. CDR1 MNHEY and CDR2 SVGAGI come from the germline V gene. The CDR3 loop spans 14 amino acids. V shed 2 bases, J shed 6 bases, and the junction held 6 bases outside the gene matches.

The V and J genes are TRBV7-3 and TRBJ2-2; D is unclear. The germline CDR1 and CDR2 sequences are SGHTA and FQGTGA. V lost 2 bases and J 6 bases, leaving 13 bases between the germline ends. This CDR3 spans 15 amino acids. The CDR3 loop reads CASSLVREESGELFF. CDR3 bases: TGTGCCAGCAGCTTAGTGCGCGAAGAGTCCGGGGAGCTGTTTTTT.

This chain uses TRBV5-1 with TRBJ2-1; the match to TRBD2 covers 8 bases. J lost 7 bases, V lost 6 bases, and 12 bases had no gene match. This CDR3 has 15 amino acids. CDR1 SGHRS and CDR2 YFSETQ come from the germline V gene. CDR3 in amino acids: CASTPAGAVGNEQFF. The CDR3 DNA follows: TGCGCCAGCACCCCAGCGGGAGCGGTTGGAAATGAGCAGTTCTTC.

This clone showed up just once. The rearrangement joins TRBV15 to TRBJ1-1; D is ambiguous. Looked up from germline, CDR1 is LNHNV and CDR2 is YYDKDF (reference sequence). V was clipped by 0 bases and J by 3 bases, with 14 bases between them. The CDR3 runs 16 residues. This chain's CDR3 is CATSRDSWEVHTEAFF. The DNA for the CDR3 is TGTGCCACCAGCAGAGATTCCTGGGAGGTGCACACTGAAGCTTTCTTT. The complete variable domain, with remaining parts taken from reference TRBV15 and TRBJ1-1, reads DAMVIQNPRYQVTQFGKPVTLSCSQTLNHNVMYWYQQKSSQAPKLLFHYYDKDFNNEADTPDNFQSRRPNTSFCFLDIRSPGLGDTAMYLCATSRDSWEVHTEAFFGQGTRLTVV.

The chain joins TRBV5-1 to TRBJ1-2; D remains ambiguous. Trimming left V 0 bases short and J 4 bases short, with 13 bases between. The CDR3 has 15 amino acids. Germline V gene lookup returns CDR1 SGHRS and CDR2 YFSETQ. Here the CDR3 reads CASSLVRGLGYGYTF. Written as DNA, the CDR3 is TGCGCCAGCAGCTTGGTGCGGGGTTTGGGCTATGGCTACACCTTC.

The count of this clone is one. Other DNA sequences of this sample code for an identical CDR3. The chain is built from TRBV12-3 or TRBV12-4 and TRBJ1-5; D call uncertain. The V end was cut by 4 bases, the J end by 0 bases, with 4 bases between. This CDR3 comprises 13 residues. CDR3 nucleotide sequence: TGTGCCAGCAGTTCTTATAGCAATCAGCCCCAGCATTTT. It yields the protein CASSSYSNQPQHF.

About this clone: Other DNA variants within this sample encode the same CDR3. The chain carries TRBV5-1 and TRBJ1-5; D gene ambiguous. The CDR3 loop spans 14 amino acids. V gave up 0 bases and J gave up 2 bases, with 6 bases separating them. Per the germline V gene, CDR1 is SGHRS and CDR2 is YFSETQ. CDR3 sequence reads: CASSLAGGNQPQHF. The DNA of the CDR3 is TGCGCCAGCAGCTTGGCCGGGGGCAATCAGCCCCAGCATTTT.

V and J are TRBV5-1 and TRBJ2-5, with 7 bases matching TRBD1. Germline trimming cut 3 bases from V and 5 bases from J; bases unmatched to any gene: 13. This CDR3 has 16 residues. The V gene's germline CDR1 is SGHRS and CDR2 YFSETQ. For the CDR3, the DNA is TGCGCCAGCAGCTCAAAAGACAGGGTAGATGGGGAGACCCAGTACTTC. Its protein product is CASSSKDRVDGETQYF.

This sequence joins TRBV18 and TRBJ1-2, with 7 bases lining up with TRBD1. The CDR3 loop spans 14 amino acids. The germline CDR1 and CDR2 sequences are KGHSH and LQKENI. Trimming removed 3 bases from V and 7 bases from J; junction bases left unmatched: 8. The CDR3 DNA reads TGTGCCAGCTCACCTTTTACAGGGGACCCTGGCTACACCTTC. This gives the protein CASSPFTGDPGYTF.

This CDR3 is CASSLGGVAQYF. The DNA for the CDR3 is TGTGCCAGCAGTCTAGGGGGGGTGGCCCAGTACTTC. This chain joins TRBV12-3 or TRBV12-4 and TRBJ2-5, with D possibly matching TRBD2 (7 bases). This CDR3 comprises 12 residues. V shed 5 bases and J shed 9 bases, with 13 bases lying between them.

In its sample, this clone was seen a few times. The J gene is TRBJ1-1, the V gene TRBV7-8, with 10 positions matching TRBD1. V dropped 3 bases and J dropped 4; count of bases not matched to a gene: 5. Germline CDR1 is SGHVS and CDR2 is FQNEAQ. The CDR3 runs 15 residues. The CDR3 DNA sequence: TGTGCCAGCAGCTTTGACAGGGGGCAGGGCACTGAAGCTTTCTTT. Translating it yields CASSFDRGQGTEAFF.